This T cell receptor beta chain was captured by sequencing in a study of regulatory T cells in long-lasting Graves disease. To make TCR beta libraries, researchers used iRepertoire HTBI primers and Arm-PCR of CDR3 regions. One entry per CDR3 protein results from TCRdb running MiXCR on the multiplex PCR reads. This table has 400,000 to 500,000 distinct CDR3 sequences, approximately 16% appearing once. This clonotype was recorded a few times. Its antigen is not identified. The germline V gene has CDR1 DFQATT and CDR2 SNEGSKA (reference sequence). Trimming took 4 bases from V and 6 from J; bases not matched to a gene: 11. This CDR3 comprises 15 residues. General study findings and limits: TRBV28, TRBJ1-2 and TRBJ2-5 were segments that persistent disease favored.

Indicated time point: newly diagnosed GD, antithyroid drugs for less than 3 months. From PBMCs, RNA was extracted and then used to make the TCR library. The same specimen was also included in a second study, on T cells in Graves' hyperthyroidism and ophthalmopathy.

The chain recombines TRBV20-1 with TRBJ2-3; 9 nucleotides align to TRBD2. The source is a woman between 18 and 29 years old with Graves disease. Source: peripheral blood mononuclear cells (PBMCs), taken at new diagnosis, from a patient treated with antithyroid drugs. CDR3 loop: CSANLLAGVGDTQYF. In DNA, the CDR3 is TGCAGTGCTAACCTTTTAGCGGGAGTCGGGGATACGCAGTATTTT.